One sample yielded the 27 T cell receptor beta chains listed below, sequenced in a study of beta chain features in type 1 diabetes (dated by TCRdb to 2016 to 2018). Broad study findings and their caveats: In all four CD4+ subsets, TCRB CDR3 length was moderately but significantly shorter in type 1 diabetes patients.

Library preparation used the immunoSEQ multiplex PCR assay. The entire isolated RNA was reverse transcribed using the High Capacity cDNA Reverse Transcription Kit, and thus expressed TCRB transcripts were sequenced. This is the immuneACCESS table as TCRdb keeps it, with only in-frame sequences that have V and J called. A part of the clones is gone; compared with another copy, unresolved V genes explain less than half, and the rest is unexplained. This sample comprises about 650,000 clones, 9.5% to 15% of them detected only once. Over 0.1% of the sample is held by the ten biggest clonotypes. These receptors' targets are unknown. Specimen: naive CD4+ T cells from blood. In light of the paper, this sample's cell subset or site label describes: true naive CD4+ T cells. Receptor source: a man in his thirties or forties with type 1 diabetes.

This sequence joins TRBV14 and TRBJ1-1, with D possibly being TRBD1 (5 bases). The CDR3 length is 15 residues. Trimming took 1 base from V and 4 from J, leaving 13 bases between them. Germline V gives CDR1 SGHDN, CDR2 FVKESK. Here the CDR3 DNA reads TGTGCCAGCAGCCAAGTGGGGGGGAGCACCACTGAAGCTTTCTTT. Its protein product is CASSQVGGSTTEAFF.

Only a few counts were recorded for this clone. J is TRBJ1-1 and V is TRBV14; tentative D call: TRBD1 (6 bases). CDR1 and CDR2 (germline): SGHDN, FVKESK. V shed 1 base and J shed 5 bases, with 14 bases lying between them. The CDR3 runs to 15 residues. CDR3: CASSQVVGGSTEAFF. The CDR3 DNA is TGTGCCAGCAGCCAAGTTGTAGGGGGATCTACTGAAGCTTTCTTT.

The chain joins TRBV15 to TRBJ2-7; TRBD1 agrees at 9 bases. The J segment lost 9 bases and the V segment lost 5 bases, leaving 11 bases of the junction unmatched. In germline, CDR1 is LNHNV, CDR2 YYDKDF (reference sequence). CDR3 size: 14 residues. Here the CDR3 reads CATSGRGQGWGQYF. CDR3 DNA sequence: TGTGCCACCAGCGGAAGGGGACAGGGTTGGGGGCAGTACTTC.

The CDR3 DNA sequence: TGTGCCACCAGCAGAGGGGGGTTATCTGGAAACACCATATATTTT. The encoded protein is CATSRGGLSGNTIYF. J is TRBJ1-3 and V is TRBV15; D possibly corresponds to TRBD1 (5 bases). Per the germline V gene, CDR1 is LNHNV and CDR2 is YYDKDF (reference sequence). V was cut by 1 base and J by 1 base, with 8 bases left in between. This CDR3 is 15 amino acids long.

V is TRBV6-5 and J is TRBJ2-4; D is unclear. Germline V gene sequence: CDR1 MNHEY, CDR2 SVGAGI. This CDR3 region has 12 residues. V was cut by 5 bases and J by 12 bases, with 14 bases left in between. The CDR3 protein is CASSPEHGSQYF. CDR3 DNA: TGTGCCAGCAGTCCGGAACATGGGTCTCAGTACTTC.

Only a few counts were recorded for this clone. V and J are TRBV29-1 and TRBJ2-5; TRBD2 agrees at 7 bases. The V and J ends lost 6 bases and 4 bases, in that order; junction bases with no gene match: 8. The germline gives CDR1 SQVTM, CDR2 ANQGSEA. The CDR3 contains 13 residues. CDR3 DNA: TGCAGCGTCCCTAGCGGTCTTAGAGAGACCCAGTACTTC. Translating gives CSVPSGLRETQYF.

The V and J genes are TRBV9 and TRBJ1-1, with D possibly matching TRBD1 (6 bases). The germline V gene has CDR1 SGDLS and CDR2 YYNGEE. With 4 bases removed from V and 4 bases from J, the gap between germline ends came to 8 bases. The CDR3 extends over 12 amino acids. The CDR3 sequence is CASSPTGTEAFF. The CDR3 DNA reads TGTGCCAGCAGCCCGACAGGCACTGAAGCTTTCTTT.

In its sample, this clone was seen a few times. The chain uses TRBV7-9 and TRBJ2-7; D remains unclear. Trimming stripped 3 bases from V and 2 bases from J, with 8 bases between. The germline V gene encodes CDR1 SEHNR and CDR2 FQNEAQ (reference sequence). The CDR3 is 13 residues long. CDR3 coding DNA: TGTGCCAGCAGCTTCGCTGGAACCTACGAGCAGTACTTC. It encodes CASSFAGTYEQYF.

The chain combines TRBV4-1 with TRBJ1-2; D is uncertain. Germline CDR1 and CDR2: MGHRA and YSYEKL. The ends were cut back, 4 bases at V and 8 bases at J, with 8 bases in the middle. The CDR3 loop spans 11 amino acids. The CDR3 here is CASSPGSGYTF. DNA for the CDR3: TGCGCCAGCAGCCCCGGTAGCGGCTACACCTTC.

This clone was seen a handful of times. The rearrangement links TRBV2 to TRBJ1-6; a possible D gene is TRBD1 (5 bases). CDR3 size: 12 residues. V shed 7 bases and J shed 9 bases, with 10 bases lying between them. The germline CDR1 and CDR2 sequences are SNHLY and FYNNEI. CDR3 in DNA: TGTGCCAGCACCCCAGGGAGTTCACCCCTCCACTTT. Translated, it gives CASTPGSSPLHF.

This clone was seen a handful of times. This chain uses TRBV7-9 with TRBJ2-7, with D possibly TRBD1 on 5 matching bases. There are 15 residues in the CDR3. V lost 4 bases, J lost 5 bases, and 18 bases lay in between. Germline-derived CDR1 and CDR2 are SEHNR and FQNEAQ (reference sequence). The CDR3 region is CASSSDQGPPDEQYF. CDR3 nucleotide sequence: TGTGCCAGCAGCTCAGACCAGGGCCCTCCTGACGAGCAGTACTTC.

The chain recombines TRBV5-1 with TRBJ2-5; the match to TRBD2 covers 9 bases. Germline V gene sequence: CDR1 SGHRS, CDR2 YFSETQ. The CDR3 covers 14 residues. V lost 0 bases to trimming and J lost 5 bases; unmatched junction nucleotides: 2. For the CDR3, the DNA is TGCGCCAGCAGCTTGGGGACTAGCGAGGAGACCCAGTACTTC. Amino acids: CASSLGTSEETQYF.

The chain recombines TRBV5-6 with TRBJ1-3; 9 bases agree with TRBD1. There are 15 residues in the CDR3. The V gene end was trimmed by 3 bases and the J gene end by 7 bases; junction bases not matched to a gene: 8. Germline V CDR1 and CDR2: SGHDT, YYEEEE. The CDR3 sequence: CASSSGTGLRNTIYF. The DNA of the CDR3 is TGTGCCAGCAGCTCTGGGACAGGGCTGCGGAACACCATATATTTT.

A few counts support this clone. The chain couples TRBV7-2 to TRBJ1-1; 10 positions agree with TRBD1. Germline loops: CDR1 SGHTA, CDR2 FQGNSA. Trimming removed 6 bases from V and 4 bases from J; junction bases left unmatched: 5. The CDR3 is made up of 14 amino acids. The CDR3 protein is CASRPRQGATEAFF. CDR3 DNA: TGTGCCAGCAGACCGAGACAGGGGGCCACTGAAGCTTTCTTT.

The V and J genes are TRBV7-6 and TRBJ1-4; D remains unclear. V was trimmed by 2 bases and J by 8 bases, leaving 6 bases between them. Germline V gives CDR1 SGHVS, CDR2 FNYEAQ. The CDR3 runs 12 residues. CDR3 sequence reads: CASSLSGEKLFF. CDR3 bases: TGTGCCAGCAGCTTATCGGGGGAAAAACTGTTTTTT.

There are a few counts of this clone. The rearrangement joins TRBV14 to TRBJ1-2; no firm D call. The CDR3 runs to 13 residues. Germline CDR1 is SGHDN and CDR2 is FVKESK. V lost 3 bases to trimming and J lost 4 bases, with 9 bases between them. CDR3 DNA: TGTGCCAGCAGCCAGCCGGGAACCTATGGCTACACCTTC. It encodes CASSQPGTYGYTF.

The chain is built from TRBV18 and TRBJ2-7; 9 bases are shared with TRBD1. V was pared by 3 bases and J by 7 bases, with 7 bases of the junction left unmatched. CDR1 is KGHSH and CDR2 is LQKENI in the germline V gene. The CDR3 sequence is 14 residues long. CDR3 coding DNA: TGTGCCAGCTCACCCGGGACAGGGAGGGTAGAGCAGTACTTC. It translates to CASSPGTGRVEQYF.

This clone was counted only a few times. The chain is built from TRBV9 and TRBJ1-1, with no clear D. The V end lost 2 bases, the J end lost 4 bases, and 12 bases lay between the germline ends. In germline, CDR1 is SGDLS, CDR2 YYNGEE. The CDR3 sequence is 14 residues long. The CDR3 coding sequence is TGTGCCAGCAGCGTGCTCACAGCGAGCACTGAAGCTTTCTTT. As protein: CASSVLTASTEAFF.

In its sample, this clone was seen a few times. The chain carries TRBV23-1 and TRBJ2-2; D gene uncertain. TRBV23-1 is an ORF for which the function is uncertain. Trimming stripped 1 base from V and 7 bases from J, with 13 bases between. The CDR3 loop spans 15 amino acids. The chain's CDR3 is CASSQWADGSGELFF. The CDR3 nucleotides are TGCGCCAGCAGTCAATGGGCAGACGGAAGCGGGGAGCTGTTTTTT.

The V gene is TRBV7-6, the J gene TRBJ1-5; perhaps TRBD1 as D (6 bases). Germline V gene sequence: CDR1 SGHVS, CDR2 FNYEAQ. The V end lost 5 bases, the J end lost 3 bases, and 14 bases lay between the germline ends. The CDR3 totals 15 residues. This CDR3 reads CASSKSGGNNQPQHF. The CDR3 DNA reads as TGTGCCAGCAGCAAGAGCGGGGGCAACAATCAGCCCCAGCATTTT.

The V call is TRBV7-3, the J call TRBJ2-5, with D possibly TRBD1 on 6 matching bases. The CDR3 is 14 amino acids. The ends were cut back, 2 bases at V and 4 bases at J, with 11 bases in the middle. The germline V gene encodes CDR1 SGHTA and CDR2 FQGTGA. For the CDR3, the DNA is TGTGCCAGCAGCTTACAGGGGACGCGAGAGACCCAGTACTTC. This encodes CASSLQGTRETQYF.

The CDR3 nucleotides read TGTGCCAGCAGCTTAGGGTCTGGAGGACTGCTCAATGAAAAACTGTTTTTT. It codes for CASSLGSGGLLNEKLFF. This chain links TRBV7-2 with TRBJ1-4; D gene unclear. The germline V and J ends were trimmed by 1 base and 5 bases, with 17 bases remaining between them. This CDR3 region has 17 residues. Germline V CDR1 and CDR2: SGHTA, FQGNSA.

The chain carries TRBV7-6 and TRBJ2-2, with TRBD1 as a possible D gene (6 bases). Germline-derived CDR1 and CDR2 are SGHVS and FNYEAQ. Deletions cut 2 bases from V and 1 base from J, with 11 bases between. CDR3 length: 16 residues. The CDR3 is CASSLHDRLNTGELFF. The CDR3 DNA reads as TGTGCCAGCAGCTTACACGACAGGTTGAACACCGGGGAGCTGTTTTTT.

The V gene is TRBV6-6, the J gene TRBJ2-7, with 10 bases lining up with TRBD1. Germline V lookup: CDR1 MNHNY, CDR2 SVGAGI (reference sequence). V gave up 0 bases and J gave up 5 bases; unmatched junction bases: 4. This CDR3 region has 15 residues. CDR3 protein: CASSYSGQGPHEQYF. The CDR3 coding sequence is TGTGCCAGCAGTTACTCGGGACAGGGGCCCCACGAGCAGTACTTC.

As DNA, the CDR3 is TGTGCCAGCAGCTTCAATCCGAACACTGAAGCTTTCTTT. It is translated as CASSFNPNTEAFF. The gene calls are TRBV7-9 and TRBJ1-1; D is uncertain. The V end lost 3 bases, the J end lost 1 base, and 6 bases lay between the germline ends. The CDR3 covers 13 residues. CDR1 is SEHNR and CDR2 is FQNEAQ in the germline V gene (reference sequence).

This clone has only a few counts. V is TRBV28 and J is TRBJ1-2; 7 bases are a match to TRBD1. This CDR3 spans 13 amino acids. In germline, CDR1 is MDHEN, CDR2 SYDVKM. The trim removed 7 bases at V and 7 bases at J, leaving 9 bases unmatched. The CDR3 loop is CASKVIGGSGYTF. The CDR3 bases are TGTGCCAGCAAGGTTATAGGGGGCTCTGGCTACACCTTC.

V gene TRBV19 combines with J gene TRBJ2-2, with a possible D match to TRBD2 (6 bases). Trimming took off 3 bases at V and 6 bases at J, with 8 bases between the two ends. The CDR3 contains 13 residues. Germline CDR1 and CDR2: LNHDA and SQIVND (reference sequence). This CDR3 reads CASSIGRPGELFF. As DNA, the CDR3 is TGTGCCAGTAGTATTGGGAGGCCCGGGGAGCTGTTTTTT.